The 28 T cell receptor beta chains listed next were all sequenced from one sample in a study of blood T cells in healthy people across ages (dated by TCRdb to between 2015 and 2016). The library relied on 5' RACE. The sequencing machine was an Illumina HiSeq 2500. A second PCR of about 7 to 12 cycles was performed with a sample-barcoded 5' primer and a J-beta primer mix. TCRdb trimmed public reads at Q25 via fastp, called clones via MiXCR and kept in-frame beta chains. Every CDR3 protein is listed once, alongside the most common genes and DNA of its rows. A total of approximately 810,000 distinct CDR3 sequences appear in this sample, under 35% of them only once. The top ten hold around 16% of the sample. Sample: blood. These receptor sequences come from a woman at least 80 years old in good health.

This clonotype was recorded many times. DNA for the CDR3: TGTGCCAGCAGCTTCCAACTAGCCACGAAAGAGACCCAGTACTTC. Residues: CASSFQLATKETQYF. V gene TRBV11-2 combines with J gene TRBJ2-5, with D perhaps TRBD2 (6 bases). The germline V and J ends were trimmed by 3 bases and 3 bases, with 14 bases remaining between them. CDR1 SGHAT and CDR2 FQNNGV come from the germline V gene. The CDR3 runs 15 residues.

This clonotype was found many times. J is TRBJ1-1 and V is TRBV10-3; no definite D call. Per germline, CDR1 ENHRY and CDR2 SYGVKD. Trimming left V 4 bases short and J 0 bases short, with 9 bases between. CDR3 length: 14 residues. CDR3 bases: TGTGCCATCAGTGCAAGGACTGTGAACACTGAAGCTTTCTTT. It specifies CAISARTVNTEAFF.

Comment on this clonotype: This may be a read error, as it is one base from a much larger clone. In nucleotides, the CDR3 is TGTGCCAGCAAGGAGGCGGGGGGGCCTCATGAGCAGTACTTC. This codes for CASKEAGGPHEQYF. The rearrangement joins TRBV27 to TRBJ2-5; 9 bases fit TRBD2. Germline V gives CDR1 MNHEY, CDR2 SMNVEV (reference sequence). After removal of 7 bases from V and 11 bases from J, the junction contained 14 bases not matched to a gene. This CDR3 is 14 amino acids long.

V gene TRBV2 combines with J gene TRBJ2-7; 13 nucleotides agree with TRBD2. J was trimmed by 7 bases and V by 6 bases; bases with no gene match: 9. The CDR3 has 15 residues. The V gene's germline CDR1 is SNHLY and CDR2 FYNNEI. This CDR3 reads CASRATSGGASEQYF. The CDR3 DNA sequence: TGTGCCAGCAGGGCTACTAGCGGGGGGGCCAGTGAGCAGTACTTC.

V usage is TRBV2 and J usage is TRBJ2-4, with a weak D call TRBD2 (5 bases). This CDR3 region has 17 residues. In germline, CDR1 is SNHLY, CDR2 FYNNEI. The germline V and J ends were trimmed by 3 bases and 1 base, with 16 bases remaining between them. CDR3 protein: CASSDITWRRAKNIQYF. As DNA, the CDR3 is TGTGCCAGCAGTGATATAACCTGGAGGAGGGCCAAAAACATTCAGTACTTC.

The CDR3 here is CASSYSAGAQGTEAFF. In DNA form, the CDR3 reads TGTGCCAGCAGTTACTCCGCGGGGGCGCAGGGCACTGAAGCTTTCTTT. The V gene is TRBV6-5, the J gene TRBJ1-1; tentative D call: TRBD1 (6 bases). This CDR3 is 16 amino acids long. V was clipped by 0 bases and J by 4 bases, with 15 bases between them. CDR1 MNHEY and CDR2 SVGAGI come from the germline V gene.

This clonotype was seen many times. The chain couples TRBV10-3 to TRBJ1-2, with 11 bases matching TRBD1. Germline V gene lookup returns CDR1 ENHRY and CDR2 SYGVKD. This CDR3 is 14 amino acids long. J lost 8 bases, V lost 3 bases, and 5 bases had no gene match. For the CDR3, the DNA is TGTGCCATCAGTGACGGGGACAGGGGGTTCGGCTACACCTTC. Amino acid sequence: CAISDGDRGFGYTF.

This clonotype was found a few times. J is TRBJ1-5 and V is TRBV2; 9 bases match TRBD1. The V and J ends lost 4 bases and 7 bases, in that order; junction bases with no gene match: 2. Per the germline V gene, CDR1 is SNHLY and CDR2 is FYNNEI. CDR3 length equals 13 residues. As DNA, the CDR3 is TGTGCCAGCAGTGGGACAGGGGTCCAGCCCCAGCATTTT. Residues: CASSGTGVQPQHF.

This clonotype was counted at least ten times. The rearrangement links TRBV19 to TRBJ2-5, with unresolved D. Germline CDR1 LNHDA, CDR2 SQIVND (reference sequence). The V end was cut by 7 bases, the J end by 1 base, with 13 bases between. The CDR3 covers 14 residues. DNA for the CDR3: TGTGCCAGTAAGGTGAACTACGGCCAAGAGACCCAGTACTTC. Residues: CASKVNYGQETQYF.

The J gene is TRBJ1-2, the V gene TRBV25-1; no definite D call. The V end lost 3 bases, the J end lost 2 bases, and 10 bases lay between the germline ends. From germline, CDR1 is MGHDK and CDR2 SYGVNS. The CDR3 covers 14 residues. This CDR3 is CASSDHTYNYGYTF. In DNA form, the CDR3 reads TGTGCCAGCAGTGACCATACTTACAACTATGGCTACACCTTC.

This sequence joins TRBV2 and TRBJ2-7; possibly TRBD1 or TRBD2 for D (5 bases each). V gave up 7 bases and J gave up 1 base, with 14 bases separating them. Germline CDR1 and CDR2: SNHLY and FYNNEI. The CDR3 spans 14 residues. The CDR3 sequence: CASTGLGPSYEQYF. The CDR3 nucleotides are TGTGCCAGCACCGGACTGGGGCCTTCCTACGAGCAGTACTTC.

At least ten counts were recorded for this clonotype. The CDR3 reads CASSPRTGAYEQYF. The CDR3 DNA reads TGTGCCAGCAGTCCGCGGACAGGCGCCTACGAGCAGTACTTC. The chain couples TRBV12-3 or TRBV12-4 to TRBJ2-7, with TRBD1 matching 7 bases. The CDR3 runs to 14 residues. V lost 5 bases and J lost 2; bases outside the gene matches: 6.

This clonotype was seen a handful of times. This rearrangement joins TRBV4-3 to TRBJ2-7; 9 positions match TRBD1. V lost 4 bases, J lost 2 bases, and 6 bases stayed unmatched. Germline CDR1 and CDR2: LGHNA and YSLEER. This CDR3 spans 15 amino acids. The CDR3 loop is CASSPRDRVPYEQYF. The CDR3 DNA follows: TGCGCCAGCAGCCCCCGGGACAGGGTCCCCTACGAGCAGTACTTC.

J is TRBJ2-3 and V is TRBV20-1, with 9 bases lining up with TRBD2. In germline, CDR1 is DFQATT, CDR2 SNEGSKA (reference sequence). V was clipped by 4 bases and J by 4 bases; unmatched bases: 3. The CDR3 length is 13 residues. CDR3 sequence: CSANSGSADTQYF. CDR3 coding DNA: TGCAGTGCTAATAGCGGGAGTGCAGATACGCAGTATTTT.

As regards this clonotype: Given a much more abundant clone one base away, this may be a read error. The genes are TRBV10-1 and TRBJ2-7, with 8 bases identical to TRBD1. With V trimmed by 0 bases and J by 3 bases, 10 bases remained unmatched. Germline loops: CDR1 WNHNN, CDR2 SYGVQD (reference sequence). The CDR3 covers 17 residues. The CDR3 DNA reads TGCGCCAGCAGTGAGTCCTGGACAGGGAGTCAGGTCTACGAGCAGTACTTC. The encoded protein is CASSESWTGSQVYEQYF.

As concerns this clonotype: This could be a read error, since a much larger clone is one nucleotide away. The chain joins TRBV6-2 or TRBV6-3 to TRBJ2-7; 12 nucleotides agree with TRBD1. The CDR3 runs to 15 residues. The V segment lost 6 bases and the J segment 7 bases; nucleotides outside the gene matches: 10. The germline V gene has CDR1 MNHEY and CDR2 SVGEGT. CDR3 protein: CASRNAGQGASEQYF. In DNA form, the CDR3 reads TGTGCCAGCAGGAACGCGGGACAGGGGGCTAGTGAGCAGTACTTC.

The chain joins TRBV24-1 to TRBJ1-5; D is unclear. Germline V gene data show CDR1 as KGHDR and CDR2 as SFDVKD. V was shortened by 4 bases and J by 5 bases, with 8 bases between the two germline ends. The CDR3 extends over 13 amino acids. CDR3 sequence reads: CATSESGYQPQHF. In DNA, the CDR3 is TGTGCCACCAGTGAGTCAGGTTATCAGCCCCAGCATTTT.

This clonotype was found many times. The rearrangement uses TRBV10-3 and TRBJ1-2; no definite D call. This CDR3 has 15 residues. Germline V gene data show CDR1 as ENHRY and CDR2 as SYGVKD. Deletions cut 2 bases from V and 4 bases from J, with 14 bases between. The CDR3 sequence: CAISEASGLGYGYTF. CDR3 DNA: TGTGCCATCAGTGAGGCAAGTGGACTGGGCTATGGCTACACCTTC.

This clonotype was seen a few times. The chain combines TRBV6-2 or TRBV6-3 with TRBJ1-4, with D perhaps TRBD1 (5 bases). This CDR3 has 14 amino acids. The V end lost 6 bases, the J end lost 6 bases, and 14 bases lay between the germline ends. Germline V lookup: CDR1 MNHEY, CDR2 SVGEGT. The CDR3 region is CASRPGILDEKLFF. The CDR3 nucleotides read TGTGCCAGCAGACCAGGGATCCTCGATGAAAAACTGTTTTTT.

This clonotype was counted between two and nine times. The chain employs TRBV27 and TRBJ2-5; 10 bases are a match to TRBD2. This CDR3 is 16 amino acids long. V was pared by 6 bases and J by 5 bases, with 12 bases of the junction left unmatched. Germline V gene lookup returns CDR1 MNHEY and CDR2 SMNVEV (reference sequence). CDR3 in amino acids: CASRQGLAKDSETQYF. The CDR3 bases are TGTGCCAGCAGGCAGGGACTAGCGAAGGATTCGGAGACCCAGTACTTC.

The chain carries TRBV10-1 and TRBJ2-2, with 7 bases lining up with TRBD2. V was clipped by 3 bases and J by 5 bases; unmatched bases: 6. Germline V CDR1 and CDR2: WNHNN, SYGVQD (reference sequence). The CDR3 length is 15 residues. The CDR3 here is CASSDQRGWTGELFF. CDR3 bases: TGCGCCAGCAGTGATCAGCGGGGTTGGACCGGGGAGCTGTTTTTT.

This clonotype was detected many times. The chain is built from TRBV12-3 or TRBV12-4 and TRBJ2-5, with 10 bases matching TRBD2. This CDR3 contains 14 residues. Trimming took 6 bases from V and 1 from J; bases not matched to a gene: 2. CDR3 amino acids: CASRLAGLQETQYF. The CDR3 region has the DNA TGTGCCAGCAGACTAGCGGGGCTCCAAGAGACCCAGTACTTC.

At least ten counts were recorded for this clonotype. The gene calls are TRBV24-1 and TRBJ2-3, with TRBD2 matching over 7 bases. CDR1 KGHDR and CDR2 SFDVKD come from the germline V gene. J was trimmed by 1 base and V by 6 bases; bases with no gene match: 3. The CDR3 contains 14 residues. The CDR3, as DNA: TGTGCCACCAGTAACAGCGGGGGCACAGATACGCAGTATTTT. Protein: CATSNSGGTDTQYF.

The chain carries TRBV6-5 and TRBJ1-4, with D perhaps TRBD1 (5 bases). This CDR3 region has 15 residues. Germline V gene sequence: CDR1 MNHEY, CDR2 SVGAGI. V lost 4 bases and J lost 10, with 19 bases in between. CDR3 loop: CASSSLLSQGGKLFF. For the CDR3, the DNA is TGTGCCAGCAGTTCCCTTCTATCTCAGGGAGGAAAACTGTTTTTT.

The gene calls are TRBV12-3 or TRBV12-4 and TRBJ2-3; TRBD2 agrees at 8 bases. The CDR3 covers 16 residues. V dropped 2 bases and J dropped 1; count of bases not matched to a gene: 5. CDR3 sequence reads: CASSLRGGRGTDTQYF. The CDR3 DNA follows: TGTGCCAGCAGTTTACGGGGGGGCCGGGGCACAGATACGCAGTATTTT.

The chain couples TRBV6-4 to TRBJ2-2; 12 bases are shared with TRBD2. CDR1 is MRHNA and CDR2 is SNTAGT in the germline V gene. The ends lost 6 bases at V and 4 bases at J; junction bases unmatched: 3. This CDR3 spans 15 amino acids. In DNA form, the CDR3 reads TGTGCCAGCAGCCCGGGACTAGCGGGCACCGGGGAGCTGTTTTTT. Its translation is CASSPGLAGTGELFF.

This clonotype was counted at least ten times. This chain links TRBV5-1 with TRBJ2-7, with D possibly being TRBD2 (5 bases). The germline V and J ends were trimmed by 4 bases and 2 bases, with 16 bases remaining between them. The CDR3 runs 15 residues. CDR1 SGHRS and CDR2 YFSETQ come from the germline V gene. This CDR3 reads CASSMAPLGAYEQYF. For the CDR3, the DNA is TGCGCCAGCAGCATGGCCCCCCTCGGGGCCTACGAGCAGTACTTC. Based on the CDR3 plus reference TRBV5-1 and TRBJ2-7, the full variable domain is KAGVTQTPRYLIKTRGQQVTLSCSPISGHRSVSWYQQTPGQGLQFLFEYFSETQRNKGNFPGRFSGRQFSNSRSEMNVSTLELGDSALYLCASSMAPLGAYEQYFGPGTRLTVT.

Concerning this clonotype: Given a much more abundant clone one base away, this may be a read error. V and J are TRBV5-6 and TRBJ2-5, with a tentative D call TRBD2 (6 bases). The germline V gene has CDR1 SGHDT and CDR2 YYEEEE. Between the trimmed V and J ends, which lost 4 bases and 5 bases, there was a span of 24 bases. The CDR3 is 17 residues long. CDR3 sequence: CASSPVGSGPAEETQYF. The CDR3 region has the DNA TGTGCCAGCAGCCCGGTGGGTAGCGGCCCGGCAGAGGAGACCCAGTACTTC.